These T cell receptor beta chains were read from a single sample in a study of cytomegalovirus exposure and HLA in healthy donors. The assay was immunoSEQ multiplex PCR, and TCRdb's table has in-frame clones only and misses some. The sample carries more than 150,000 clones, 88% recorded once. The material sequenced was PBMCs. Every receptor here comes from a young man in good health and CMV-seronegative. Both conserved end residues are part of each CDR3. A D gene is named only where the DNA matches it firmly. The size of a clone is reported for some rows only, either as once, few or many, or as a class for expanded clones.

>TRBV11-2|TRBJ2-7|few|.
CASSSSSRGGYEQYF
TGTGCCAGCAGCTCATCGTCCAGAGGGGGTTACGAGCAGTACTTC
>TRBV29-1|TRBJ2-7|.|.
CSVEVRDYEQYF
TGCAGCGTTGAAGTGAGGGACTACGAGCAGTACTTC
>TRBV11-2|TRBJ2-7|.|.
CASSLATGISYEQYF
TGTGCCAGCAGCTTAGCTACAGGGATCTCCTACGAGCAGTACTTC
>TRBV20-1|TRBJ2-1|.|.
CSAGGNNEQFF
TGCAGTGCAGGGGGTAACAATGAGCAGTTCTTC
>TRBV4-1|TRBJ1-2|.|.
CASSLTHRDGYTF
TGCGCCAGCAGCCTTACCCACAGGGATGGCTACACCTTC
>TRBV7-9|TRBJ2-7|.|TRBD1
CASSPTGLPYEQYF
TGTGCCAGCAGCCCGACAGGGTTGCCTTACGAGCAGTACTTC
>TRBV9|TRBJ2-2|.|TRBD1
CASSALQGYGELFF
TGTGCCAGCAGCGCACTACAGGGGTACGGGGAGCTGTTTTTT
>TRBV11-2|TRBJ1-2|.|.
CATSHNPNFSYTF
TGTGCCACCTCCCATAATCCTAACTTTTCTTACACCTTC
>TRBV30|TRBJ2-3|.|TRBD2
CAWRLAGAPDTQYF
TGTGCCTGGAGACTAGCGGGGGCCCCAGATACGCAGTATTTT
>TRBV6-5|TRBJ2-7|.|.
CASRERIYEQYF
TGTGCCAGCAGGGAGCGGATCTACGAGCAGTACTTC
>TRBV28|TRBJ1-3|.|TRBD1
CATVGGEGGNTIYF
TGTGCCACTGTAGGGGGCGAGGGTGGAAACACCATATATTTT
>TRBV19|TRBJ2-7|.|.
CASRGEDSYEQYF
TGTGCCAGTAGGGGGGAGGATTCCTACGAGCAGTACTTC
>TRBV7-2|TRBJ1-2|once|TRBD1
CASSSQGQGVGIFGYTF
TGTGCCAGCAGCTCGCAGGGGCAGGGGGTCGGGATTTTTGGCTACACCTTC
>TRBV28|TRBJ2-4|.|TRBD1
CASSPDRGGGIQYF
TGTGCCAGCAGCCCCGATAGAGGGGGCGGCATTCAGTACTTC
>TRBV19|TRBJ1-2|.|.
CASSIGTESYGYTF
TGTGCCAGTAGTATCGGTACAGAAAGCTATGGCTACACCTTC
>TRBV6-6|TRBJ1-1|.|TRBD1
CASSYDRGRSEAFF
TGTGCCAGCAGTTACGACAGGGGGAGATCTGAAGCTTTCTTT
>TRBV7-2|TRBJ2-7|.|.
CASSSRTTYEQYF
TGTGCCAGCAGCAGCAGAACTACCTACGAGCAGTACTTC
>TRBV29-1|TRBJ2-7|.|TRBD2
CSVEAPGGSGLAELSLPYEQYF
TGCAGCGTTGAGGCCCCTGGAGGGAGTGGACTAGCGGAGCTCTCGCTACCCTACGAGCAGTACTTC
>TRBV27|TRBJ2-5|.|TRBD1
CASSPDRGLGETQYF
TGTGCCAGCAGTCCCGACAGGGGGTTAGGAGAGACCCAGTACTTC
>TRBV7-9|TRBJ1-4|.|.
CASSLNRVIRTNEKLFF
TGTGCCAGCAGCTTAAACAGGGTTATACGGACTAATGAAAAACTGTTTTTT
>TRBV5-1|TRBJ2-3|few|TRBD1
CASSFGTGTDTQYF
TGCGCCAGCAGCTTCGGGACAGGCACAGATACGCAGTATTTT
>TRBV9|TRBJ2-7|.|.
CASSVDWGQNTYEQYF
TGTGCCAGCAGCGTAGATTGGGGGCAGAATACCTACGAGCAGTACTTC
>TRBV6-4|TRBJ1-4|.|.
CASSDPSPTGATNEKLFF
TGTGCCAGCAGTGACCCTTCGCCAACAGGAGCAACTAATGAAAAACTGTTTTTT
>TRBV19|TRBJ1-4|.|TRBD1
CASRLTGGTNEKLFF
TGTGCCAGTAGACTCACAGGGGGGACTAATGAAAAACTGTTTTTT
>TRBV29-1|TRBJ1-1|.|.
CSVEAIYSAEAFF
TGCAGCGTTGAAGCTATCTACTCGGCTGAAGCTTTCTTT
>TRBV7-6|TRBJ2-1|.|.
CASTPPNNEQFF
TGTGCCAGCACCCCCCCCAACAATGAGCAGTTCTTC
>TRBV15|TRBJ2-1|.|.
CATSRAKHRVPYNEQFF
TGTGCCACCAGCAGAGCAAAGCACAGGGTTCCCTACAATGAGCAGTTCTTC
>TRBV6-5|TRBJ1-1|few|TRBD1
CASRIQGLSEAFF
TGTGCCAGCAGAATACAGGGGCTCTCTGAAGCTTTCTTT
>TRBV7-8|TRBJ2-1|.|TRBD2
CASSFSGLAAYNEQFF
TGTGCCAGCAGCTTTTCTGGACTAGCGGCGTACAATGAGCAGTTCTTC
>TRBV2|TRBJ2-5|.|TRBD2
CASSERGAGGVQETQYF
TGTGCCAGCAGTGAAAGGGGTGCTGGGGGGGTCCAAGAGACCCAGTACTTC
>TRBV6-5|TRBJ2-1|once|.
CASSEEAHNEQFF
TGTGCCAGCAGTGAAGAGGCCCACAATGAGCAGTTCTTC
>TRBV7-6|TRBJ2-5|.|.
CASSLGLRETQYF
TGTGCCAGCAGCTTAGGGTTACGGGAGACCCAGTACTTC
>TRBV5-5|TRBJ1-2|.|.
CASSSDSPNYGYTF
TGTGCCAGCAGCTCGGACAGTCCTAACTATGGCTACACCTTC
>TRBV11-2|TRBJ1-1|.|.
CASSLVEGHEAFF
TGTGCCAGCAGCTTAGTCGAGGGCCATGAAGCTTTCTTT
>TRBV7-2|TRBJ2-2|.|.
CASLRRGVNTGELFF
TGTGCCAGCCTCCGGAGGGGAGTTAACACCGGGGAGCTGTTTTTT
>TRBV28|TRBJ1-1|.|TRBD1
CATQTGSYVTEAFF
TGTGCCACACAGACAGGGTCGTATGTCACTGAAGCTTTCTTT
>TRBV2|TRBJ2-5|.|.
CASSSPRETQYF
TGTGCCAGCAGTTCGCCACGGGAGACCCAGTACTTC
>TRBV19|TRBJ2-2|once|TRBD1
CASSTRDRGTGELFF
TGTGCCAGTAGTACCAGGGACAGGGGAACCGGGGAGCTGTTTTTT
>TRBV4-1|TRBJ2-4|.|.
CASSQVPGSGRNIQYF
TGCGCCAGCAGCCAAGTTCCTGGTAGCGGCAGAAACATTCAGTACTTC
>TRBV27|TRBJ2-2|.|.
CASSLSNAGNTGELFF
TGTGCCAGCAGTTTATCGAACGCGGGAAACACCGGGGAGCTGTTTTTT
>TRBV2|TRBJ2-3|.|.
CASSAGAGAATDTQYF
TGTGCCAGCAGTGCGGGTGCAGGGGCGGCCACAGATACGCAGTATTTT
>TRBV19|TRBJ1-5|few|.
CASSGRGREGNQPQHF
TGTGCCAGTAGCGGGAGAGGGAGGGAGGGCAATCAGCCCCAGCATTTT
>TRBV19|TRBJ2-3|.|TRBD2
CASSSSGRDTQYF
TGTGCCAGTAGTTCTAGCGGGAGAGATACGCAGTATTTT
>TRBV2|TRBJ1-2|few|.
CASSPDGYTF
TGTGCCAGCAGTCCTGATGGCTACACCTTC
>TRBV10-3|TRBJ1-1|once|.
CATCRILNTEAFF
TGTGCCACCTGCAGGATCCTGAACACTGAAGCTTTCTTT
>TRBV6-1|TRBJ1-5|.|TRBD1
CASNRDRDQPQHF
TGTGCCAGCAATAGGGACAGAGATCAGCCCCAGCATTTT
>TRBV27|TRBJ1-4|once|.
CASSLSGESEKLFF
TGTGCCAGCAGTTTATCCGGGGAGAGTGAAAAACTGTTTTTT
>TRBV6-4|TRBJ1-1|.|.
CASSDSPDSMNTEAFF
TGTGCCAGCAGTGACTCCCCGGACAGCATGAACACTGAAGCTTTCTTT
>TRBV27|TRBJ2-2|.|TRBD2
CASKGREAGELFF
TGTGCCAGCAAGGGGCGGGAGGCCGGGGAGCTGTTTTTT